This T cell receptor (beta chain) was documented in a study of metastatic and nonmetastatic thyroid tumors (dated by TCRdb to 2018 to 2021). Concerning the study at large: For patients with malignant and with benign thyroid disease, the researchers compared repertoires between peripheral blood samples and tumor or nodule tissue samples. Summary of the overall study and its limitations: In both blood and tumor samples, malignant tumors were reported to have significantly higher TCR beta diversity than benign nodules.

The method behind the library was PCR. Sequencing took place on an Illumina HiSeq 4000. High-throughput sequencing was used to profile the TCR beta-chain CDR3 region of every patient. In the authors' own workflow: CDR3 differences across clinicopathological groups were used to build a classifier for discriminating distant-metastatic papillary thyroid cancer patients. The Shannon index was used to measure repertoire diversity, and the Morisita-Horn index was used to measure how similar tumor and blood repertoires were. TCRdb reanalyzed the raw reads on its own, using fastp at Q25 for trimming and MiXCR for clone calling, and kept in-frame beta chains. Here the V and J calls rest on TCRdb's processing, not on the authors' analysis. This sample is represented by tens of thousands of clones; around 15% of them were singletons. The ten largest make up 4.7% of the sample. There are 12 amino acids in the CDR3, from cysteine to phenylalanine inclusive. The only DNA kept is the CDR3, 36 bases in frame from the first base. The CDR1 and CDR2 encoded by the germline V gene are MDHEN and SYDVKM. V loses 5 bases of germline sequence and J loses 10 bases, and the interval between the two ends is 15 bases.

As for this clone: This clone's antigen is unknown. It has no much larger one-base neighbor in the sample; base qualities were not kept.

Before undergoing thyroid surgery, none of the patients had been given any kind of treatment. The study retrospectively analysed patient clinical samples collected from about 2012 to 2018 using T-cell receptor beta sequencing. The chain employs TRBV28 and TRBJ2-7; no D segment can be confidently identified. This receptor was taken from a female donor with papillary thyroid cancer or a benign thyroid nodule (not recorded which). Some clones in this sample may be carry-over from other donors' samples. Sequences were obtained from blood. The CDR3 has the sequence CASSKRTDFQYF. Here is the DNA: TGTGCCAGCAGTAAACGGACGGATTTTCAGTACTTC.